The TCR beta chain described here comes from a study of T-cell memory formation after mild COVID-19. Looking at the study overall: Largely, TCR clusters stayed within a single donor. Findings and caveats of the study: Chiefly within CM and EM were the contracting CD4+ clones; CD8+ ones were within EMRA. That cross-reactive memory joined was suggested by some responding clones appearing in pre-infection memory.

After 5'RACE with constant-segment primers, TCR alpha and TCR beta cDNA libraries carrying sample barcodes and UMIs were obtained. TCRdb independently ran MiXCR on the 5' RACE reads; one entry per CDR3 protein. The profile shows 500,000 to 650,000 distinct CDR3 sequences, roughly a fifth of them singletons. Comment on this clonotype: The antigen is unknown.

Germline assignment: CDR1 GTSNPN and CDR2 SVGIG (reference sequence). Trimming left V 0 bases short and J 4 bases short, with 6 bases between. The CDR3 has 12 residues. The genes are TRBV30 and TRBJ1-2, with a possible D match to TRBD1 (6 bases). The sequencing sample was made of PBMCs or a T cell subset sorted from them (not recorded which). The receptor's source is an adult woman who had mild COVID-19 (a few samples of this study predate the infection). Cell type and time point are not known. DNA of the CDR3: TGTGCCTGGAGTGTGACAGGCTATGGCTACACCTTC. Amino acid sequence: CAWSVTGYGYTF.